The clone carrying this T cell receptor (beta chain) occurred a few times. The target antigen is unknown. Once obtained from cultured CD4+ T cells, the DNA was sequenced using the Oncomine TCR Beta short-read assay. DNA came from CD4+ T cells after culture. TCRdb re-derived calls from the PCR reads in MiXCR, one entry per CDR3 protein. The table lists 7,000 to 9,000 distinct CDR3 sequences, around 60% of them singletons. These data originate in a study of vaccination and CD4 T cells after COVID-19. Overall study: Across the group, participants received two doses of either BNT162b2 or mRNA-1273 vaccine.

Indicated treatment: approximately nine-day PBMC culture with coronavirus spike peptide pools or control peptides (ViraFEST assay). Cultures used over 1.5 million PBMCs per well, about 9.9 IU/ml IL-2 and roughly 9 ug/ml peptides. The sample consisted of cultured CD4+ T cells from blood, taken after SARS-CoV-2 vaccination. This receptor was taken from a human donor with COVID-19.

The CDR3 loop reads CATSDRAGQEVYGYTF. The CDR3 DNA reads as TGTGCCACCAGTGACCGGGCCGGACAGGAGGTCTATGGCTACACCTTC. V gene TRBV24-1 combines with J gene TRBJ1-2; 7 bases are a match to TRBD1. Germline loops: CDR1 KGHDR, CDR2 SFDVKD. V dropped 4 bases and J dropped 4; count of bases not matched to a gene: 11. This CDR3 has 16 residues.